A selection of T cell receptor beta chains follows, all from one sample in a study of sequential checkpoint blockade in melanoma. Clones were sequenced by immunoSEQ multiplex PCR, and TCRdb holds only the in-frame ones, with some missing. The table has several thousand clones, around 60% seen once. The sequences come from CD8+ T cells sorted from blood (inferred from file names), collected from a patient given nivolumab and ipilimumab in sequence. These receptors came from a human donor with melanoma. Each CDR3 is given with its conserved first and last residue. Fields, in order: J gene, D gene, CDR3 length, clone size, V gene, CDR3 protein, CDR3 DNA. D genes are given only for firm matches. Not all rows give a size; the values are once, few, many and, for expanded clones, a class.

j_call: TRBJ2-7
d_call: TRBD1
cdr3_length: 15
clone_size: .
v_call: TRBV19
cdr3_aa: CASSPRTGGSYEQYF
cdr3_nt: TGTGCCAGTAGTCCCCGGACAGGGGGATCCTACGAGCAGTACTTC

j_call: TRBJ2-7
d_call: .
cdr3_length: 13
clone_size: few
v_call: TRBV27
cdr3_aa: CASSRVSSYEQYF
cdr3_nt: TGTGCCAGCAGCAGGGTCAGCTCCTACGAGCAGTACTTC

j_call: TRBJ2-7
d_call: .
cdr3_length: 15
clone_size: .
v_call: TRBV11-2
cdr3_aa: CASSLVLDTVGEQYF
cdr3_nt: TGTGCCAGCAGCTTAGTTCTGGACACCGTAGGGGAGCAGTACTTC

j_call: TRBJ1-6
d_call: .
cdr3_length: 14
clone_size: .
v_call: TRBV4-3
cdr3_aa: CASSQSQDNSPLHF
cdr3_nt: TGCGCCAGCAGCCAATCCCAGGATAATTCACCCCTCCACTTT

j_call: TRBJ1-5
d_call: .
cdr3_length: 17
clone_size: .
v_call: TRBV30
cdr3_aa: CAWSARGIGGERQPQHF
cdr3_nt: TGTGCCTGGAGTGCCCGGGGGATCGGAGGGGAAAGACAGCCCCAGCATTTT

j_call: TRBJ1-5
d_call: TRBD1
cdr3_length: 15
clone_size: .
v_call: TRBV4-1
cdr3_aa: CASSQETGSNQPQHF
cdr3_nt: TGCGCCAGCAGCCAAGAGACAGGGAGCAATCAGCCCCAGCATTTT

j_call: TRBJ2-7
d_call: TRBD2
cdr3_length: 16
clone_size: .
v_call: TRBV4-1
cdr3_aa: CASSHRTGTSSYEQYF
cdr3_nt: TGCGCCAGCAGCCATCGGACCGGGACTAGCTCCTACGAGCAGTACTTC

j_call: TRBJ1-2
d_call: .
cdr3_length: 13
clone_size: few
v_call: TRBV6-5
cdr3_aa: CASSYSGTLGYTF
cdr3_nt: TGTGCCAGCAGTTACTCCGGGACACTTGGCTACACCTTC

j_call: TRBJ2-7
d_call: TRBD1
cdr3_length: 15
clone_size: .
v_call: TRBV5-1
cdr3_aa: CASSLVAGGSYEQYF
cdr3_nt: TGCGCCAGCAGCTTGGTGGCAGGGGGCTCCTACGAGCAGTACTTC

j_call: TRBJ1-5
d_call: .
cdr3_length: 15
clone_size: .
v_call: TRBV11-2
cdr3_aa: CASSFFSGDNQPQHF
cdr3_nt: TGTGCCAGCAGCTTTTTTTCAGGGGACAATCAGCCCCAGCATTTT

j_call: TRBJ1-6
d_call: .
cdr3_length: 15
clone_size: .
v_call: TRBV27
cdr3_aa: CASSLAVLYNSPLHF
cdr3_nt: TGTGCCAGCAGTTTGGCGGTTCTCTATAATTCACCCCTCCACTTT